A selection of T cell receptor beta chains follows, all from one sample in a study of beta chain features in type 1 diabetes. The method was immunoSEQ multiplex PCR; TCRdb's version includes in-frame clones alone and lacks a portion of them. This sample has under 300,000 clones, with around 26% found just once. Input material: central memory CD4+ T cells from blood. The source of these receptors is a man aged 30 to 45 in good health. CDR3s leave out the opening cysteine and the closing phenylalanine or tryptophan. Each record gives: J gene, V gene, CDR3 protein.

>TRBJ2-7|TRBV7-9
ASSPQGAGDEQY
>NA|TRBV29-1
SARTSGSSYEQY
>TRBJ2-5|TRBV5-6
ASSLGTGMVQETQY
>TRBJ1-3|TRBV14
ASSQEVGLTIY
>TRBJ2-3|TRBV27
ASSPSGRGTDTQY
>TRBJ2-3|TRBV5-6
ASSLADNAQY
>TRBJ1-1|TRBV15
ATSRDRVNTEAF
>TRBJ1-2|TRBV30
AWRIGQVGYT
>TRBJ2-3|TRBV29-1
SVDGTSGKHTDTQY
>TRBJ1-2|TRBV18
ASSLGDGYT
>TRBJ2-3|TRBV2
ATPGQGSGDTQY
>TRBJ2-4|TRBV2
ASIREAKNIQY
>TRBJ2-2|TRBV29-1
SVDGANTGELF
>TRBJ1-1|TRBV10-3
AISEFTGNTEAF
>TRBJ2-3|TRBV6-5
ASSYRPADTQY
>TRBJ2-7|TRBV11-2
ASSLAYEQY
>TRBJ1-1|TRBV11-2
ASSPGLLGTEAF
>TRBJ1-1|TRBV7-9
ASSRGRSQGRTEAF
>TRBJ2-1|TRBV5-1
ASSLAGQDNEQF
>TRBJ2-3|TRBV6-5
ASSYVRGRTDTQY
>TRBJ2-5|TRBV6-6
ASSERGTQY
>TRBJ2-7|TRBV29-1
SVAGSYEQY
>TRBJ2-7|TRBV5-1
ASSLGTSGYEQY
>TRBJ2-7|TRBV5-4
ASSPTGGSYEQY
>TRBJ1-6|TRBV30
AWSANDRDNSPLH
>TRBJ1-1|TRBV2
AGGTGTNTEAF
>TRBJ1-2|TRBV5-4
ASSLDMWEKERYGYT
>TRBJ1-6|TRBV27
ASRAWENSPLH
>TRBJ2-3|TRBV5-1
ASSLVRGTDTQY
>TRBJ2-5|TRBV7-2
ASIRQGVEETQY
>TRBJ2-5|TRBV14
ASSREVGDQY
>TRBJ2-5|TRBV5-1
ASSLGTSDTETQY
>TRBJ2-7|TRBV7-2
ASSAAGTSGSYEQY
>TRBJ2-1|TRBV7-2
ASSEAGTSVRNEQF
>TRBJ1-4|TRBV7-9
ASSLSTTTNEKLF
>TRBJ2-5|TRBV10-2
ASSGGLETQY
>TRBJ2-1|TRBV29-1
SGEDPGAQF
>NA|TRBV30
AWRPAGSRSEQY
>TRBJ2-6|TRBV25-1
ASRDDSVRVLT
>TRBJ2-5|TRBV7-2
ASSLALGFQETQY
>TRBJ2-4|TRBV30
AWKRGAVQNIQY
>TRBJ2-3|TRBV11-3
ASSHRGTDTQY
>TRBJ2-2|TRBV6-6
ASKEGQTGELF
>TRBJ2-1|TRBV7-2
ASSLVSGNLNEQF
>TRBJ2-5|TRBV9
ASSVAGGGRETQY
>TRBJ2-7|TRBV11-2
ASSLIYEQY
>TRBJ2-1|TRBV29-1
SVRRGGNEQF
>TRBJ2-1|TRBV2
ANAPPGSNEQF
>TRBJ2-3|TRBV15
ATSSRDRGFPDTQY
>TRBJ2-3|TRBV30
AWSGLGLAGADTQY
>TRBJ2-7|TRBV5-1
ASSAGTMSSYEQY
>TRBJ2-4|TRBV7-8
ASSQDSKNIQY
>TRBJ2-3|TRBV10-2
ASRGLAGVADTQY
>TRBJ1-5|TRBV19
ASTMGGRLNQPQH
>TRBJ2-5|TRBV11-3
ASSLQKGAGETQY